These 14 T cell receptor beta chains came from one sample sequenced in a study of blood T cell repertoires in COVID-19. Libraries were prepared by immunoSEQ multiplex PCR; TCRdb keeps only in-frame clonotypes and omits some of them. The profile covers about 670,000 clones, with more than 80% appearing a single time and about 0.24% taken by the ten largest. Sequencing was done on a sample of peripheral blood. The receptors here all came from a woman between 18 and 29 years old with acute or convalescent COVID-19.

This chain connects TRBV24-1 to TRBJ2-2; possible D gene TRBD2, 5 bases. CDR1 and CDR2 from the germline V gene are KGHDR and SFDVKD. This CDR3 has 17 amino acids. The germline V and J ends were trimmed by 4 bases and 3 bases, with 17 bases remaining between them. This chain's CDR3 is CATSEDSSSLHTGELFF. CDR3 DNA: TGTGCCACCAGTGAGGACTCCTCGAGCCTCCACACCGGGGAGCTGTTTTTT.

This clone was observed a single time. The V call is TRBV4-2, the J call TRBJ2-3; 9 positions match TRBD2. Looked up from germline, CDR1 is LGHNA and CDR2 is YNFKEQ. The CDR3 runs 14 residues. Trimming removed 1 base from V and 6 bases from J; junction bases left unmatched: 2. The CDR3 DNA sequence: TGTGCCAGCAGCCAAGCTAGCGGGGTTGATACGCAGTATTTT. Its translation: CASSQASGVDTQYF.

The chain has TRBV25-1 and TRBJ1-2; 7 positions agree with TRBD1. The germline V gene has CDR1 MGHDK and CDR2 SYGVNS. This CDR3 has 16 residues. Trimming took 3 bases from V and 2 from J; bases not matched to a gene: 9. CDR3 sequence reads: CASSDPVTGENYGYTF. The CDR3 coding sequence is TGTGCCAGCAGTGACCCCGTCACAGGGGAGAACTATGGCTACACCTTC.

The rearrangement joins TRBV18 to TRBJ2-3; the match to TRBD2 covers 9 bases. Per germline, CDR1 KGHSH and CDR2 LQKENI. V was clipped by 4 bases and J by 1 base; unmatched bases: 6. This CDR3 contains 16 residues. CDR3 in DNA: TGTGCCAGCTCACTCCTAAAGCGGGGGGGCACAGATACGCAGTATTTT. It translates to CASSLLKRGGTDTQYF.

This chain links TRBV19 with TRBJ1-5, with TRBD1 identical over 9 bases. This CDR3 contains 14 residues. Germline V gene sequence: CDR1 LNHDA, CDR2 SQIVND (reference sequence). V was pared by 5 bases and J by 7 bases, with 6 bases of the junction left unmatched. The CDR3 loop reads CASSAGQGIQPQHF. In DNA, the CDR3 is TGTGCCAGTAGTGCCGGACAGGGGATACAGCCCCAGCATTTT.

The rearrangement joins TRBV10-3 to TRBJ1-2; D uncertain. The V end lost 0 bases, the J end lost 9 bases, and 17 bases lay between the germline ends. CDR1 and CDR2 from the germline V gene are ENHRY and SYGVKD. This CDR3 contains 15 residues. The DNA for the CDR3 is TGTGCCATCAGTGAGTCGTCCCCAGGTTCTATGAGCTACACCTTC. Protein product: CAISESSPGSMSYTF.

The chain has TRBV12-2 and TRBJ1-2; TRBD1 is the table's D call, not checked against the DNA. TRBV12-2 constitutes a pseudogene. The CDR3 is made up of 15 amino acids. The CDR3 DNA reads TGTGCAAGTCGCTTAAAGGAAGGGGGTGACTATGGCTACACCTTC. It is translated as CASRLKEGGDYGYTF.

The rearrangement joins TRBV6-6 to TRBJ2-3; D gene uncertain. CDR1 is MNHNY and CDR2 is SVGAGI in the germline V gene (reference sequence). V was clipped by 4 bases and J by 2 bases, with 7 bases between them. The CDR3 length is 13 residues. CDR3 residues: CASSLRYTDTQYF. Written as DNA, the CDR3 is TGTGCCAGCAGTTTACGGTACACAGATACGCAGTATTTT.

V gene TRBV10-2 combines with J gene TRBJ2-2, with 7 bases identical to TRBD1. The germline gives CDR1 WSHSY, CDR2 SAAADI. V trimming: 8 bases; J trimming: 2 bases; junction bases outside the gene matches: 8. There are 15 residues in the CDR3. The CDR3 DNA follows: TGCGCCAGCGTGAAGGGGACAGATAACACCGGGGAGCTGTTTTTT. Protein product: CASVKGTDNTGELFF.

The CDR3, as DNA: TGTGCCACCAGTGATTTGGGCCAGGGGAGCACAGATACGCAGTATTTT. This encodes CATSDLGQGSTDTQYF. V usage is TRBV24-1 and J usage is TRBJ2-3; TRBD1 might be the D (6 bases). This CDR3 has 16 residues. V shed 0 bases and J shed 0 bases, with 9 bases lying between them. CDR1 is KGHDR, CDR2 SFDVKD, per germline.

The rearrangement links TRBV7-2 to TRBJ2-7; 10 bases map to TRBD2. The V gene's germline CDR1 is SGHTA and CDR2 FQGNSA. Losses at the gene ends were 5 bases for V and 3 bases for J; bases not matched to a gene: 10. This CDR3 has 16 amino acids. The CDR3 DNA reads as TGTGCCAGCAGCCAGGGGAGCGGGGGGGGAAGCTACGAGCAGTACTTC. Translated: CASSQGSGGGSYEQYF. The entire variable domain, with the rest obtained from reference TRBV7-2 and TRBJ2-7, is as follows: GAGVSQSPSNKVTEKGKDVELRCDPISGHTALYWYRQSLGQGLEFLIYFQGNSAPDKSGLPSDRFSAERTGGSVSTLTIQRTQQEDSAVYLCASSQGSGGGSYEQYFGPGTRLTVT.

This clone has a single count. The chain joins TRBV6-2 or TRBV6-3 to TRBJ2-5, with 8 positions matching TRBD2. The CDR3 covers 16 residues. The junction had 13 bases not matched to a gene; V was cut back by 5 bases and J by 5 bases. Germline V gives CDR1 MNHEY, CDR2 SVGEGT. CDR3 coding DNA: TGTGCCAGCAGTCCCCTCGGAGTAGCGGGGTCGGAGACCCAGTACTTC. The encoded protein is CASSPLGVAGSETQYF.

This clone has only a few counts. The chain uses TRBV11-2 and TRBJ2-1; 9 bases agree with TRBD2. Trimming cost V 5 bases and J 6 bases; bases outside gene matches: 11. Germline V gene sequence: CDR1 SGHAT, CDR2 FQNNGV. The CDR3 has 16 residues. DNA of the CDR3: TGTGCCAGCAGCCATCACGGGACTAGCCTTTTCAATGAGCAGTTCTTC. It encodes CASSHHGTSLFNEQFF.

This chain links TRBV6-5 with TRBJ1-1; D is possibly TRBD1 (5 bases). The V gene's germline CDR1 is MNHEY and CDR2 SVGAGI. The CDR3 is made up of 13 amino acids. Trimming took 9 bases from V and 2 from J, leaving 13 bases between them. The CDR3 DNA reads TGTGCCAGTCGGGTTAGGGGTAACACTGAAGCTTTCTTT. This translates into CASRVRGNTEAFF.